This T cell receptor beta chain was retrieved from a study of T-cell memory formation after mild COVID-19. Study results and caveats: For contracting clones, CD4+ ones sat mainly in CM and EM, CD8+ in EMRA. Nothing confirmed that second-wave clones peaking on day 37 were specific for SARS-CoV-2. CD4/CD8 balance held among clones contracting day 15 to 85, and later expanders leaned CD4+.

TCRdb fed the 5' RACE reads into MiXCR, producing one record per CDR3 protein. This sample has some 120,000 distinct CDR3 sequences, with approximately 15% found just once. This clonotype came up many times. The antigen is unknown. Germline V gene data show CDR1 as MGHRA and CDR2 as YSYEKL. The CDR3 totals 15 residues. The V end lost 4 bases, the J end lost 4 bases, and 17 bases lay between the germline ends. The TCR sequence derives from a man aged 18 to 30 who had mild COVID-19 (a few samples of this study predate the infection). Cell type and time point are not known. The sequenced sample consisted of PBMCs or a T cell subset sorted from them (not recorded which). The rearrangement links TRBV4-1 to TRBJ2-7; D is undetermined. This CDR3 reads CASSRIRAPLYEQYV. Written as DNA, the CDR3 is TGCGCCAGCAGCCGGATAAGGGCACCACTATACGAGCAGTACGTC.